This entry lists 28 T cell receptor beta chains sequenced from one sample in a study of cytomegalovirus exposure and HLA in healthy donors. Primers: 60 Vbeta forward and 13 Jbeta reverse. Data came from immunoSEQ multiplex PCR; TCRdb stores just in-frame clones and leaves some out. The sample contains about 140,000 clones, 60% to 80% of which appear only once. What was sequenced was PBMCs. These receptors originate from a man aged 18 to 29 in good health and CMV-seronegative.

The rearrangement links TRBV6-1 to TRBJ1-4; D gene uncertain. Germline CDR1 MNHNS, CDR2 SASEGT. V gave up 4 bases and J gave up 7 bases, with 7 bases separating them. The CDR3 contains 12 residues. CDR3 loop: CASSVVGEKLFF. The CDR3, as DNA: TGTGCCAGCAGTGTAGTCGGTGAAAAACTGTTTTTT.

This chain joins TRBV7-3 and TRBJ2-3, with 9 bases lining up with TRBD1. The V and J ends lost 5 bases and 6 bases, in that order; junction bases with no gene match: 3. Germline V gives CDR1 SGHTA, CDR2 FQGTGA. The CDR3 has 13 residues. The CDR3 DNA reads TGTGCCAGCAGCCCCGGGACAGGGGATACGCAGTATTTT. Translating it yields CASSPGTGDTQYF.

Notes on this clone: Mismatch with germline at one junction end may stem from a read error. CDR3: CSSSPGQGEPYEQYF. The CDR3 DNA sequence: TGTTCCAGCAGCCCAGGACAGGGAGAACCCTACGAGCAGTACTTC. The gene calls are TRBV7-9 and TRBJ2-7, with 8 positions matching TRBD1. This CDR3 has 15 residues. From germline, CDR1 is SEHNR and CDR2 FQNEAQ (reference sequence).

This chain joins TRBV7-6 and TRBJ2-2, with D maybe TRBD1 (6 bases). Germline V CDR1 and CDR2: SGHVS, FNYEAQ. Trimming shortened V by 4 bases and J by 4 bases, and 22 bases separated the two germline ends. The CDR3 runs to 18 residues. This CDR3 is CASSSETGTYTFTGELFF. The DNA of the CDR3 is TGTGCCAGCAGCTCGGAAACCGGGACATACACTTTCACCGGGGAGCTGTTTTTT.

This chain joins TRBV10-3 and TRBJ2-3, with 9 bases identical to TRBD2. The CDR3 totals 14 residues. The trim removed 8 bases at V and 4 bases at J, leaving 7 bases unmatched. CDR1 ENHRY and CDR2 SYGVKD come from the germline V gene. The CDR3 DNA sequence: TGTGCCATCCGAAGGGCTAGCGGGGCAGATACGCAGTATTTT. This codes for CAIRRASGADTQYF.

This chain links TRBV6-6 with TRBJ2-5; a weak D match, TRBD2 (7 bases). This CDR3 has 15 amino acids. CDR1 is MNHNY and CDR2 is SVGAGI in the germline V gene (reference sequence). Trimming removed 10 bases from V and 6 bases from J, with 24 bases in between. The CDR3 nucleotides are TGTGCCATCGAGGGGGGGCGCAGAGGAGAGAAGACCCAGTACTTC. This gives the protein CAIEGGRRGEKTQYF.

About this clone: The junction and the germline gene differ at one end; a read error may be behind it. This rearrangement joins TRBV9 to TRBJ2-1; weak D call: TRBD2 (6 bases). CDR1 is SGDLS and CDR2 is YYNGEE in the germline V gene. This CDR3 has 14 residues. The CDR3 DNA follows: TGTGCCAGCGGCGTAGGAGGGCTTAAGAATGAGCAGTTCTTC. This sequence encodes CASGVGGLKNEQFF. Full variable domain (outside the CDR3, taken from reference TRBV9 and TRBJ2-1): DSGVTQTPKHLITATGQRVTLRCSPRSGDLSVYWYQQSLDQGLQFLIQYYNGEERAKGNILERFSAQQFPDLHSELNLSSLELGDSALYFCASGVGGLKNEQFFGPGTRLTVL.

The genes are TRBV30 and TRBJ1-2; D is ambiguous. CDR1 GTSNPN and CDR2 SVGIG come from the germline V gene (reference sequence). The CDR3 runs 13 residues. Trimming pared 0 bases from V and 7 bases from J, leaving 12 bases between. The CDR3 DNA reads TGTGCCTGGAGTGTAACAGCGGTTGGTGGCTACACCTTC. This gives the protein CAWSVTAVGGYTF.

This CDR3 is CASSGPFTDTQYF. The CDR3 DNA follows: TGTGCCAGCAGTGGGCCGTTCACAGATACGCAGTATTTT. J is TRBJ2-3 and V is TRBV2; D uncertain. Trimming pared 4 bases from V and 2 bases from J, leaving 7 bases between. Germline CDR1 SNHLY, CDR2 FYNNEI. This CDR3 is 13 amino acids long.

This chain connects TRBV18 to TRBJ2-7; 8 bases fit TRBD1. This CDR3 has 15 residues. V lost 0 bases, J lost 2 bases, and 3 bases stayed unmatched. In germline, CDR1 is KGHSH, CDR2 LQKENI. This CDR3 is CASSPPGQAPYEQYF. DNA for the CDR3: TGTGCCAGCTCACCACCGGGACAGGCCCCCTACGAGCAGTACTTC.

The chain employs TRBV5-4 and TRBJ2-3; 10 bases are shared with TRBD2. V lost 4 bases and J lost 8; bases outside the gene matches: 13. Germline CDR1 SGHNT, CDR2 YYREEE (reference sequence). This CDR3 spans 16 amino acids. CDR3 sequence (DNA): TGTGCCAGCAGCCGACATTTAAGCGGGGGGGTGGGTACGCAGTATTTT. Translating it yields CASSRHLSGGVGTQYF. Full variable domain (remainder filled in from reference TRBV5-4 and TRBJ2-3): ETGVTQSPTHLIKTRGQQVTLRCSSQSGHNTVSWYQQALGQGPQFIFQYYREEENGRGNFPPRFSGLQFPNYSSELNVNALELDDSALYLCASSRHLSGGVGTQYFGPGTRLTVL.

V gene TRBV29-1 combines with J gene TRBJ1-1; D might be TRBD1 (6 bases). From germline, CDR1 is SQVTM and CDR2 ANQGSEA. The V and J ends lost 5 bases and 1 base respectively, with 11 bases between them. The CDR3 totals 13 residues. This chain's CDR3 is CSVPAGENTEAFF. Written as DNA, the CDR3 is TGCAGCGTTCCCGCAGGGGAGAACACTGAAGCTTTCTTT.

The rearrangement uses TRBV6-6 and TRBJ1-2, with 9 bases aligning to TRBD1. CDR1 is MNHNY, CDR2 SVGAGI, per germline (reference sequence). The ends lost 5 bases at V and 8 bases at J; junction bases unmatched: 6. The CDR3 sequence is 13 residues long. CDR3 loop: CASSLGTGWGYTF. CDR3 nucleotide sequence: TGTGCCAGCAGTCTCGGGACAGGGTGGGGCTACACCTTC.

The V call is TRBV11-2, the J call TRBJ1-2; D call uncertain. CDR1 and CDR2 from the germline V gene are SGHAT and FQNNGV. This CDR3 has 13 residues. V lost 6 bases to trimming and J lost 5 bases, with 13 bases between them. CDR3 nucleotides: TGTGCCAGCAGACCCAGTGGAGAGTATGGCTACACCTTC. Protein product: CASRPSGEYGYTF.

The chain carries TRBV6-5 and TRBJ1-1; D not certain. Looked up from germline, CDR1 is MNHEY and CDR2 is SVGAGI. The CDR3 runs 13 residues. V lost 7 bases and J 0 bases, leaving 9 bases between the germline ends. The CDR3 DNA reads TGTGCCAGCAAAAAGGAGTTGAACACTGAAGCTTTCTTT. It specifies CASKKELNTEAFF.

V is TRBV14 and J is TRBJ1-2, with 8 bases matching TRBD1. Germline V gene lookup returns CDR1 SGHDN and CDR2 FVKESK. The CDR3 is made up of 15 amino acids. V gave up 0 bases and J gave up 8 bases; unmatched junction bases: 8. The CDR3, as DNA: TGTGCCAGCAGCCAAGATCAGGGACAGGCGGGAGGCTACACCTTC. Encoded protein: CASSQDQGQAGGYTF.

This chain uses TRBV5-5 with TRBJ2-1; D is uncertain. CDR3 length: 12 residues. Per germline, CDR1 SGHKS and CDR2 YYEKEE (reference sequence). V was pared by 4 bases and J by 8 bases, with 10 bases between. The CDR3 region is CASSQTGDEQFF. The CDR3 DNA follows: TGTGCCAGCAGCCAGACTGGAGATGAGCAGTTCTTC.

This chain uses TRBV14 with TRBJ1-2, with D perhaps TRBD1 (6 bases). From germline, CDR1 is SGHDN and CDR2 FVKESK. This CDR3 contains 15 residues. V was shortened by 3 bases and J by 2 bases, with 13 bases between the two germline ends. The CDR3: CASSQTRGGNYGYTF. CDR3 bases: TGTGCCAGCAGCCAGACGAGGGGGGGGAACTATGGCTACACCTTC.

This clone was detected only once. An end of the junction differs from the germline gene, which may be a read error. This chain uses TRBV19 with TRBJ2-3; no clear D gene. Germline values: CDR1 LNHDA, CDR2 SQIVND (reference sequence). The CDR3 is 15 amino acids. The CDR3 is CASSDGVVPTNTQYF. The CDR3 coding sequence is TGTGCCAGTAGTGATGGAGTAGTTCCCACAAATACGCAGTATTTT. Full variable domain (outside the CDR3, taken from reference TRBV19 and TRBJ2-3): DGGITQSPKYLFRKEGQNVTLSCEQNLNHDAMYWYRQDPGQGLRLIYYSQIVNDFQKGDIAEGYSVSREKKESFPLTVTSAQKNPTAFYLCASSDGVVPTNTQYFGPGTRLTVL.

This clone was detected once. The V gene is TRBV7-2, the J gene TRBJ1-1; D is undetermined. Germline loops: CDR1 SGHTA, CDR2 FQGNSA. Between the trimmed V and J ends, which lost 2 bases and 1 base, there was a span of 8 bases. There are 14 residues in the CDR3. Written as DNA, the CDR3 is TGTGCCAGCAGCTTATGGGAGGGGAACACTGAAGCTTTCTTT. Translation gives CASSLWEGNTEAFF.

The DNA of the CDR3 is TGTTCATCCGGGGAAACAGATACGCAGTATTTT. Amino acid sequence: CSSGETDTQYF. V is TRBV12-5 and J is TRBJ2-3; D is possibly TRBD2 (5 bases). Germline V CDR1 and CDR2: LGHNT, FRNRAP. This CDR3 spans 11 amino acids.

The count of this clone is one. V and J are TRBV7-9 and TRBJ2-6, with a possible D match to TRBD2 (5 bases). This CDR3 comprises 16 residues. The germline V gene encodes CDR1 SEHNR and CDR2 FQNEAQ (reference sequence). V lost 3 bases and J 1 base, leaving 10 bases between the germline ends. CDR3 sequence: CASSFPGSSGANVLTF. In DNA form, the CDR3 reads TGTGCCAGCAGCTTCCCGGGAAGTTCTGGGGCCAACGTCCTGACTTTC.

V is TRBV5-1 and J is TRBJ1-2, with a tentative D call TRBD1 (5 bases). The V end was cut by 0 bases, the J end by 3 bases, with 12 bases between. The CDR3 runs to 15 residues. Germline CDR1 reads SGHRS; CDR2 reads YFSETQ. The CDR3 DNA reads TGCGCCAGCAGCTTGGCCTCTGACAGCCACTATGGCTACACCTTC. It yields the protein CASSLASDSHYGYTF.

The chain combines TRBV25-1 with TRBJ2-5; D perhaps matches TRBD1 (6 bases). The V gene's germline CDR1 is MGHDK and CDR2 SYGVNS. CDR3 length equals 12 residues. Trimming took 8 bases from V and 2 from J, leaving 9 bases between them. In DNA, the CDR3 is TGTGCCAGCCATAGGGGGCAAGAGACCCAGTACTTC. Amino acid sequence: CASHRGQETQYF.

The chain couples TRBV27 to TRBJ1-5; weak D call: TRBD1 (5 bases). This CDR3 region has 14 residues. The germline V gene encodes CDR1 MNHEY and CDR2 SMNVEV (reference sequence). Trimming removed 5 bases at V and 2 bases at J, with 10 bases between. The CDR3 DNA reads TGTGCCAGCAGTCCCGGCAGGGGCAATCAGCCCCAGCATTTT. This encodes CASSPGRGNQPQHF.

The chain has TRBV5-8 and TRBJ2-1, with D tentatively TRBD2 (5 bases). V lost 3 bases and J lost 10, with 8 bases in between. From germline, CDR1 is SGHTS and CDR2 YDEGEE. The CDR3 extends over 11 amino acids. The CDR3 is CASSSREEQFF. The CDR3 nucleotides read TGTGCCAGCAGCTCCCGGGAAGAGCAGTTCTTC.

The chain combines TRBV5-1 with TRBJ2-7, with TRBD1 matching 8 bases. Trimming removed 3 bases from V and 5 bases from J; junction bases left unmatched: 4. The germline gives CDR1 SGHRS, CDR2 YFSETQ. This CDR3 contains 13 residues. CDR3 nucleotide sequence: TGCGCCAGCAGCTGGACAGGGACCAACGAGCAGTACTTC. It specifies CASSWTGTNEQYF.

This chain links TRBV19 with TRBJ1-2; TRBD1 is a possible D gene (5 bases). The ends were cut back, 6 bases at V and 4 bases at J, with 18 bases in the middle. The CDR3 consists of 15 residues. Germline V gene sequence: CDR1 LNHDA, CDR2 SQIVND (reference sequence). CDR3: CASSVRGSRGYGYTF. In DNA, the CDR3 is TGTGCCAGTAGCGTTAGGGGCAGCCGAGGCTATGGCTACACCTTC. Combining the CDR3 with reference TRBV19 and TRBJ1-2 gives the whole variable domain DGGITQSPKYLFRKEGQNVTLSCEQNLNHDAMYWYRQDPGQGLRLIYYSQIVNDFQKGDIAEGYSVSREKKESFPLTVTSAQKNPTAFYLCASSVRGSRGYGYTFGSGTRLTVV.